This T cell receptor (beta chain) was found in a study of cytomegalovirus exposure and HLA in healthy donors. Comments on this clone: The antigen is not known.

Study-level findings and limits: HLA-A and HLA-B allele assignments for most subjects were reportedly predicted accurately using TCR beta sequences.

This CDR3 contains 15 residues. Trimming cost V 4 bases and J 6 bases; bases outside gene matches: 8. Germline CDR1 reads SGHRS; CDR2 reads YFSETQ. 13 Jbeta primers and 60 Vbeta primers were used for the PCR. Profiling relied on immunoSEQ multiplex PCR, and the TCRdb table lists in-frame clones only, not all of them. The sample has 110,000 to 150,000 clones, roughly a tenth seen once. Sequencing was done on a sample of PBMCs. The receptor was isolated from a male donor in good health and CMV-seronegative. The chain uses TRBV5-1 and TRBJ1-5, with 9 bases lining up with TRBD1. In nucleotides, the CDR3 is TGCGCCAGCAGCCCGACGGGACAGGGTACTCAGCCCCAGCATTTT. It yields the protein CASSPTGQGTQPQHF.